These 22 T cell receptor beta chains originate from one sample sequenced in a study of blood T cell repertoires in COVID-19. Assay used: immunoSEQ multiplex PCR; TCRdb lists only in-frame clones, some missing. Of about 200,000 clones in the sample, 85% to 90% were seen once. The sample was peripheral blood. The source of these receptors is a man in his fifties with acute or convalescent COVID-19.

The rearrangement uses TRBV29-1 and TRBJ1-4; 10 positions agree with TRBD1. J gave up 7 bases and V 4 bases, and 6 bases lay outside the gene matches. The CDR3 is made up of 14 amino acids. Per the germline V gene, CDR1 is SQVTM and CDR2 is ANQGSEA. CDR3 bases: TGCAGCGTTGGGAGGGACAGGGGAAGTGAAAAACTGTTTTTT. Protein: CSVGRDRGSEKLFF.

The genes are TRBV18 and TRBJ1-5; 7 positions match TRBD1. This CDR3 is 14 amino acids long. CDR1 KGHSH and CDR2 LQKENI come from the germline V gene. V shed 6 bases, J shed 3 bases, and the junction held 5 bases outside the gene matches. CDR3 in amino acids: CASSPRGNNQPQHF. The CDR3 region has the DNA TGTGCCAGCTCTCCCAGGGGGAACAATCAGCCCCAGCATTTT. Based on the CDR3 plus reference TRBV18 and TRBJ1-5, the full variable domain is NAGVMQNPRHLVRRRGQEARLRCSPMKGHSHVYWYRQLPEEGLKFMVYLQKENIIDESGMPKERFSAEFPKEGPSILRIQQVVRGDSAAYFCASSPRGNNQPQHFGDGTRLSIL.

The genes are TRBV12-3 or TRBV12-4 and TRBJ1-1, with 9 bases that match TRBD1. The CDR3 consists of 13 residues. Germline trimming cut 6 bases from V and 5 bases from J; bases unmatched to any gene: 4. Here the CDR3 reads CASRGQGRTEAFF. The CDR3 DNA follows: TGTGCCAGCAGAGGACAGGGGAGGACTGAAGCTTTCTTT.

The chain combines TRBV7-3 with TRBJ2-1; 9 nucleotides match TRBD1. The CDR3 length is 19 residues. Germline V gene sequence: CDR1 SGHTA, CDR2 FQGTGA. The ends lost 2 bases at V and 0 bases at J; junction bases unmatched: 11. CDR3 in DNA: TGTGCCAGCAGCTTACCTTCGGGGACAGGGCATCCCTCCTACAATGAGCAGTTCTTC. Its translation is CASSLPSGTGHPSYNEQFF. The full variable domain, completed using reference TRBV7-3 and TRBJ2-1, is GAGVSQTPSNKVTEKGKYVELRCDPISGHTALYWYRQSLGQGPEFLIYFQGTGAADDSGLPNDRFFAVRPEGSVSTLKIQRTERGDSAVYLCASSLPSGTGHPSYNEQFFGPGTRLTVL.

This rearrangement joins TRBV5-1 to TRBJ1-2, with D possibly TRBD1 on 6 matching bases. Per the germline V gene, CDR1 is SGHRS and CDR2 is YFSETQ. V was pared by 0 bases and J by 4 bases, with 16 bases between. This CDR3 contains 16 residues. The DNA of the CDR3 is TGCGCCAGCAGCTTGGCCGGGATTACAGGGCCCTATGGCTACACCTTC. Protein sequence: CASSLAGITGPYGYTF.

The chain has TRBV6-5 and TRBJ2-2; D gene ambiguous. Germline V lookup: CDR1 MNHEY, CDR2 SVGAGI. V lost 6 bases and J 1 base, leaving 9 bases between the germline ends. The CDR3 has 14 residues. The CDR3 region has the DNA TGTGCCAGCAGACTGTCGGGGAACACCGGGGAGCTGTTTTTT. This codes for CASRLSGNTGELFF.

The V call is TRBV30, the J call TRBJ1-1, with D possibly being TRBD1 (5 bases). With 2 bases removed from V and 7 bases from J, the gap between germline ends came to 17 bases. The CDR3 consists of 14 residues. Germline V CDR1 and CDR2: GTSNPN, SVGIG (reference sequence). The CDR3 DNA reads TGTGCCTGGAGTAAGTGGGATCAGGGCGTTGAAGCTTTCTTT. Its protein product is CAWSKWDQGVEAFF.

CDR3 sequence (DNA): TGTGCCAGCAGTCCTACCCGGGACAGGGGGCTCACTGAAGCTTTCTTT. Encoded protein: CASSPTRDRGLTEAFF. This chain links TRBV27 with TRBJ1-1; 12 bases map to TRBD1. With 5 bases clipped from V and 4 bases from J, the junction kept 8 bases outside the gene matches. The germline V gene has CDR1 MNHEY and CDR2 SMNVEV (reference sequence). The CDR3 has 16 residues.

The chain uses TRBV9 and TRBJ1-2, with D tentatively TRBD1 (6 bases). V lost 0 bases to trimming and J lost 5 bases, with 14 bases between them. The germline CDR1 and CDR2 sequences are SGDLS and YYNGEE. The CDR3 covers 15 residues. In nucleotides, the CDR3 is TGTGCCAGCAGCGTAGGGGGCAGGGGTTCGTATGGCTACACCTTC. Amino acids: CASSVGGRGSYGYTF.

The chain is built from TRBV18 and TRBJ1-1; TRBD1 is a possible D gene (5 bases). V lost 5 bases, J lost 1 base, and 11 bases lay in between. The germline CDR1 and CDR2 sequences are KGHSH and LQKENI. The CDR3 is 14 amino acids. The CDR3 sequence: CASSSTEENTEAFF. Written as DNA, the CDR3 is TGTGCCAGCTCATCGACAGAGGAGAACACTGAAGCTTTCTTT.

The J gene is TRBJ1-1, the V gene TRBV10-2, with unresolved D. There are 11 residues in the CDR3. The germline V gene encodes CDR1 WSHSY and CDR2 SAAADI. Trimming cost V 8 bases and J 7 bases, with 11 bases left between them. DNA for the CDR3: TGCGCCAGCGGTACGATACTTGAAGCTTTCTTT. Translated, it gives CASGTILEAFF.

The J gene is TRBJ1-5, the V gene TRBV11-2; possibly TRBD1 for D (5 bases). V lost 6 bases, J lost 6 bases, and 18 bases lay in between. The CDR3 is 15 amino acids. Germline values: CDR1 SGHAT, CDR2 FQNNGV. The CDR3 protein is CASSQTSGVAQPQHF. The CDR3 bases are TGTGCCAGCAGTCAGACATCGGGGGTGGCTCAGCCCCAGCATTTT.

The V gene is TRBV2, the J gene TRBJ1-2, with D tentatively TRBD1 (6 bases). Germline CDR1 reads SNHLY; CDR2 reads FYNNEI. Trimming removed 1 base at V and 5 bases at J, with 14 bases between. The CDR3 extends over 15 amino acids. CDR3 sequence reads: CASSEGNTGIYGYTF. In DNA form, the CDR3 reads TGTGCCAGCAGTGAAGGTAACACAGGGATTTATGGCTACACCTTC.

This clone was counted a few times. The gene calls are TRBV15 and TRBJ2-2; D uncertain. Trimming cost V 0 bases and J 5 bases, with 7 bases left between them. Germline values: CDR1 LNHNV, CDR2 YYDKDF (reference sequence). CDR3 size: 14 residues. As DNA, the CDR3 is TGTGCCACCAGCAGAGATTTGGAGACCGGGGAGCTGTTTTTT. It encodes CATSRDLETGELFF.

The J gene is TRBJ1-2, the V gene TRBV7-9; D gene unclear. CDR1 and CDR2 from the germline V gene are SEHNR and FQNEAQ (reference sequence). V was clipped by 11 bases and J by 8 bases, with 6 bases between them. The CDR3 totals 8 residues. CDR3 sequence reads: CAAGGYTF. In DNA, the CDR3 is TGTGCCGCGGGGGGCTACACCTTC.

The chain uses TRBV27 and TRBJ2-3; D unclear. V lost 4 bases and J 8 bases, leaving 10 bases between the germline ends. Per the germline V gene, CDR1 is MNHEY and CDR2 is SMNVEV (reference sequence). CDR3 size: 12 residues. The CDR3 bases are TGTGCCAGCAGTTCCTACTCGGGTACGCAGTATTTT. It specifies CASSSYSGTQYF.

In nucleotides, the CDR3 is TGTGCCAGCAGATACCCCGGGACAGGGGGGGCAGATACGCAGTATTTT. Its translation: CASRYPGTGGADTQYF. The V call is TRBV6-5, the J call TRBJ2-3, with TRBD1 identical over 11 bases. The CDR3 covers 16 residues. The germline gives CDR1 MNHEY, CDR2 SVGAGI. J was trimmed by 4 bases and V by 6 bases; bases with no gene match: 9.

The rearrangement joins TRBV15 to TRBJ2-1; tentatively, D is TRBD2 (6 bases). Trimming shortened V by 3 bases and J by 8 bases, and 17 bases separated the two germline ends. Germline V gene sequence: CDR1 LNHNV, CDR2 YYDKDF (reference sequence). The CDR3 contains 15 residues. CDR3 in DNA: TGTGCCACCAGCAGTACCCGGGGGTTGAATGATGAGCAGTTCTTC. This translates into CATSSTRGLNDEQFF. The full variable domain, rest sourced from reference TRBV15 and TRBJ2-1, is DAMVIQNPRYQVTQFGKPVTLSCSQTLNHNVMYWYQQKSSQAPKLLFHYYDKDFNNEADTPDNFQSRRPNTSFCFLDIRSPGLGDTAMYLCATSSTRGLNDEQFFGPGTRLTVL.

V and J are TRBV30 and TRBJ1-2, with a possible D match to TRBD1 (6 bases). This CDR3 comprises 14 residues. Deletions cut 2 bases from V and 2 bases from J, with 12 bases between. CDR1 GTSNPN and CDR2 SVGIG come from the germline V gene (reference sequence). The CDR3 loop reads CAWSIDRYNYGYTF. The CDR3 DNA follows: TGTGCCTGGAGTATTGACAGGTACAACTATGGCTACACCTTC.

The sample holds one count of this clone. The chain combines TRBV10-3 with TRBJ1-1; D possibly corresponds to TRBD1 (6 bases). Trimming removed 7 bases at V and 4 bases at J, with 10 bases between. Germline CDR1 is ENHRY and CDR2 is SYGVKD. This CDR3 spans 12 amino acids. This chain's CDR3 is CAIKGVGTEAFF. The CDR3 DNA reads as TGTGCCATCAAGGGGGTTGGCACTGAAGCTTTCTTT.

This clone occurred once. The genes are TRBV6-6 and TRBJ1-1, with D possibly being TRBD1 (5 bases). This CDR3 contains 13 residues. From germline, CDR1 is MNHNY and CDR2 SVGAGI (reference sequence). V lost 10 bases to trimming and J lost 0 bases, with 12 bases between them. CDR3 residues: CATGWGMNTEAFF. CDR3 bases: TGTGCCACCGGGTGGGGCATGAACACTGAAGCTTTCTTT.

The chain carries TRBV3-1 (or the pseudogene TRBV3-2) and TRBJ1-6; D is unresolved. Germline loops: CDR1 LGHDT, CDR2 YNNKEL (reference sequence). Trimming took 3 bases from V and 0 from J, leaving 9 bases between them. CDR3 length equals 16 residues. The DNA of the CDR3 is TGTGCCAGCAGCCAGCCCCGTAGCTCCTATAATTCACCCCTCCACTTT. Amino acid sequence: CASSQPRSSYNSPLHF.